Described below is a single T cell receptor beta chain sequence and its context. The antigen is undetermined. The amount of total RNA extracted per sample was at least 5.5 micrograms. The data were taken from a study of blood T cells in healthy people across ages. Study outcomes and limitations: Percentage of naive T cells showed a strong correlation with TCR beta diversity. Higher diversity and more naive CD4+ cells were features of long-lived donors, compared to aged donors.

A second PCR, run for about 7 to 11 cycles, used a sample-barcoded 5' primer plus a J-beta primer mix. TCRdb used MiXCR to reprocess the 5' RACE reads, holding one entry per CDR3 protein. Among around 320,000 distinct CDR3 sequences, 25% to 30% were seen once, and the ten largest hold around 30%. The source of this sequence is a woman in her 70s in good health. Sequenced material: blood.

CDR3 in DNA: TGCAGCGTTGAAGATCAAGAGGCAGGGGGCTTCGACAGGGAGCTGTTTTTT. Protein sequence: CSVEDQEAGGFDRELFF. The rearrangement joins TRBV29-1 to TRBJ2-2; 8 nucleotides match TRBD1. The V and J ends lost 0 bases and 9 bases, in that order; junction bases with no gene match: 15. This CDR3 region has 17 residues. Germline CDR1 is SQVTM and CDR2 is ANQGSEA.